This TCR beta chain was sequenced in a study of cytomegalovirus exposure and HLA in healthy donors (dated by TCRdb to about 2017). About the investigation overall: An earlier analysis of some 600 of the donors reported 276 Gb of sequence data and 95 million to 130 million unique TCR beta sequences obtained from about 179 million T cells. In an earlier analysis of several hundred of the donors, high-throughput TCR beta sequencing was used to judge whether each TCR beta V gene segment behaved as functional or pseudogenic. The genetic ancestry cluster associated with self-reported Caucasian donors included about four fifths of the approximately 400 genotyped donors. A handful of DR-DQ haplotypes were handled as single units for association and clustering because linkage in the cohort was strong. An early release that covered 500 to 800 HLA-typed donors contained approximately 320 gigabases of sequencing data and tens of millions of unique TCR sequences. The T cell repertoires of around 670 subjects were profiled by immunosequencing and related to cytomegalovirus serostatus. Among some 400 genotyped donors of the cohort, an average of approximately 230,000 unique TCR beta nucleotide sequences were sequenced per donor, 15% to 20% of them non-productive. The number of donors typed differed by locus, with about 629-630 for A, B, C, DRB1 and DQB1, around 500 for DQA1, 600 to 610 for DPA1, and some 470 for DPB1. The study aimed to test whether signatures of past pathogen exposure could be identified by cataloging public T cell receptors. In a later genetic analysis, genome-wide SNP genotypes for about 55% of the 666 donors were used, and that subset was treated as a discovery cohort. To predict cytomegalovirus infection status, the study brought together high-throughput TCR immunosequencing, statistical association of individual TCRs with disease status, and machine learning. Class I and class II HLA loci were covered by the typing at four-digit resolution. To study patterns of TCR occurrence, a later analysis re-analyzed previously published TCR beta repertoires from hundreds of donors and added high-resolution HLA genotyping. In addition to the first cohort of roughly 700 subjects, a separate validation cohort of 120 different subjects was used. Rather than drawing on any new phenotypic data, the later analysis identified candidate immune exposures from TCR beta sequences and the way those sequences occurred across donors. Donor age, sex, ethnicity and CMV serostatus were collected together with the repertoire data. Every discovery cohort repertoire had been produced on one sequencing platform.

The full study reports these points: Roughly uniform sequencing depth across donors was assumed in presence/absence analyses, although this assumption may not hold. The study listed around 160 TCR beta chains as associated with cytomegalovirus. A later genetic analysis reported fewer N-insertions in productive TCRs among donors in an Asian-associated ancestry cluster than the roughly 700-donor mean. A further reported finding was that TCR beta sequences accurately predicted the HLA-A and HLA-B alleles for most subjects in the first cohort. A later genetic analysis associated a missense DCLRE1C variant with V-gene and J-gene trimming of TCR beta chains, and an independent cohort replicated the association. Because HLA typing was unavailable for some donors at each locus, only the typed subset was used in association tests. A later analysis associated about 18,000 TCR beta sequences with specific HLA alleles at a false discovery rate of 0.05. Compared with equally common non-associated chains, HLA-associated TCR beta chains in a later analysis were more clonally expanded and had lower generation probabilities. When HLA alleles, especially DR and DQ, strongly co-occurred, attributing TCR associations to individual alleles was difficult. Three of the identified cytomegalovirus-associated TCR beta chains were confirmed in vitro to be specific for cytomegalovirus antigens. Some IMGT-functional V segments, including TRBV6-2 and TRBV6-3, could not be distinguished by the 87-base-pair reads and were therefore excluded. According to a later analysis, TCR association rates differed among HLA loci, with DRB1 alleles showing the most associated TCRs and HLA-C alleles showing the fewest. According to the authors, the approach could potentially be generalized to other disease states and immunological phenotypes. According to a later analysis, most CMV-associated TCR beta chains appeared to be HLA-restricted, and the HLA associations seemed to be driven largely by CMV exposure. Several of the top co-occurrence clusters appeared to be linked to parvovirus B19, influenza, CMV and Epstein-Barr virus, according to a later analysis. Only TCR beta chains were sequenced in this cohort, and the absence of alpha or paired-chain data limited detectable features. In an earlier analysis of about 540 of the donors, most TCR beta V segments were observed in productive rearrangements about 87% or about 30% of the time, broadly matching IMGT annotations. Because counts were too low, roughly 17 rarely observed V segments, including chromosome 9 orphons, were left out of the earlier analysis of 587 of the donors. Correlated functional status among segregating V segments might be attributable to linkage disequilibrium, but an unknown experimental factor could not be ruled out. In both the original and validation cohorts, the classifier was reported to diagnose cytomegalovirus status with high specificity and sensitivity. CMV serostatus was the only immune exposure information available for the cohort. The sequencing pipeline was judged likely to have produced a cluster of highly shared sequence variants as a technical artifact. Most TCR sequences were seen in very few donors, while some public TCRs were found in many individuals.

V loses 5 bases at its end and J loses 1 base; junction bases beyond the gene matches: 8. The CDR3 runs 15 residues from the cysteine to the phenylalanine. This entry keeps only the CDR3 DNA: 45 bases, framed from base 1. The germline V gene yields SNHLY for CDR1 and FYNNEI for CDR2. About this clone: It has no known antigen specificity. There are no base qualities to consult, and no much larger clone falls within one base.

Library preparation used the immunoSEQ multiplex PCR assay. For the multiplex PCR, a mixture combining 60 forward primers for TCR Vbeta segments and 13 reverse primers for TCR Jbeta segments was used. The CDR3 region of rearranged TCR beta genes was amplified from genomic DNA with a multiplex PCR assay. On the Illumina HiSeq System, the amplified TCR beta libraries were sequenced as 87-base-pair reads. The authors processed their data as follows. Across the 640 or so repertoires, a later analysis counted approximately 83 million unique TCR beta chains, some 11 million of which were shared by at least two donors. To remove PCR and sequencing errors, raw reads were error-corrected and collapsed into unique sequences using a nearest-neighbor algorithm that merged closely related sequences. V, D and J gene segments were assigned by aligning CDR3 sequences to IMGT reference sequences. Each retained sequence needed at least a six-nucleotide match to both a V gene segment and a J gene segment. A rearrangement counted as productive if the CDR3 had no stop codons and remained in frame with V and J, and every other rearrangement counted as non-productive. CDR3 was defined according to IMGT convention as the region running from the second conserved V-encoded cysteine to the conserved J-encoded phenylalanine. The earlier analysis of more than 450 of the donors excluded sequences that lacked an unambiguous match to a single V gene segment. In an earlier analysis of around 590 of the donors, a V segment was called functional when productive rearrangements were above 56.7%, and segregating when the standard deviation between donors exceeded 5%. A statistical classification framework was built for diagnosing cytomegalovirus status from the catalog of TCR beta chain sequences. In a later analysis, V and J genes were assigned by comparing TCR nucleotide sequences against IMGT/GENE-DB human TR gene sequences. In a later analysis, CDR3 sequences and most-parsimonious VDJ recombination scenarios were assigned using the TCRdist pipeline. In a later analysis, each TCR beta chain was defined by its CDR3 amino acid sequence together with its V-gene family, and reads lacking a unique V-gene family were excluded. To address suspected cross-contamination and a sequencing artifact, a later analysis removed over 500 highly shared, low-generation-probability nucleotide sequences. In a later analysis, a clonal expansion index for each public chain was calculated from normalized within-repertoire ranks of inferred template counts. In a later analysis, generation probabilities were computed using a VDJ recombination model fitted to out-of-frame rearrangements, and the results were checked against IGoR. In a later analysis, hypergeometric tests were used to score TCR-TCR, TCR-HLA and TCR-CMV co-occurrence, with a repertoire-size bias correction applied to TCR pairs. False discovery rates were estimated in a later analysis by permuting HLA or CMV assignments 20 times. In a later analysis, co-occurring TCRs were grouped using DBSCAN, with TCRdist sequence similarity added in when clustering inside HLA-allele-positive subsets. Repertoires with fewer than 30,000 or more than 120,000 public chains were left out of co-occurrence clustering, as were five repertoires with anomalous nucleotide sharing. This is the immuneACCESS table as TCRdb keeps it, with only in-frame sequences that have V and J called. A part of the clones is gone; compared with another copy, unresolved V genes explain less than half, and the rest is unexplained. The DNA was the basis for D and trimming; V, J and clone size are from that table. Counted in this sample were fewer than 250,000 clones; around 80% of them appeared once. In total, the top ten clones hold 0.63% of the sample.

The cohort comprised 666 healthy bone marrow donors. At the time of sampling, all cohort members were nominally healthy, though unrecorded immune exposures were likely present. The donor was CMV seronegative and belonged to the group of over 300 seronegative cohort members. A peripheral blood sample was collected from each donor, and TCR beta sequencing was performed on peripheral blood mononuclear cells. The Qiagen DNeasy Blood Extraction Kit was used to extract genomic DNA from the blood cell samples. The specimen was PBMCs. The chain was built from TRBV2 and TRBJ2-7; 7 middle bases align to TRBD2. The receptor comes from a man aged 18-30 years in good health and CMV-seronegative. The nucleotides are TGTGCCAGCAGTAGAGGACTAGTTCATTCCTACGAGCAGTACTTC. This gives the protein CASSRGLVHSYEQYF.